This TCR beta chain comes out of a study of T cell repertoires in cytomegalovirus infection. This clonotype has a handful of counts. What it binds is unknown. Using its own MiXCR run on the reads, TCRdb lists one record per CDR3 protein. Among 360,000 or so distinct CDR3 sequences listed, about 35% were seen once. Trimming took off 5 bases at V and 6 bases at J, with 13 bases between the two ends. Germline-derived CDR1 and CDR2 are SGHTA and FQGNSA. The CDR3 totals 14 residues. The sample was cultured PBMCs, taken from culture after CMV antigen stimulation. This TCR derives from a human donor in good health (CMV status not recorded). Some clones in this sample may be carry-over from other donors' samples. The gene calls are TRBV7-2 and TRBJ2-2; D is uncertain. The CDR3 DNA is TGTGCCAGCAGCCCGACCAGTTGGGCCGGGGAGCTGTTTTTT. It is translated as CASSPTSWAGELFF.